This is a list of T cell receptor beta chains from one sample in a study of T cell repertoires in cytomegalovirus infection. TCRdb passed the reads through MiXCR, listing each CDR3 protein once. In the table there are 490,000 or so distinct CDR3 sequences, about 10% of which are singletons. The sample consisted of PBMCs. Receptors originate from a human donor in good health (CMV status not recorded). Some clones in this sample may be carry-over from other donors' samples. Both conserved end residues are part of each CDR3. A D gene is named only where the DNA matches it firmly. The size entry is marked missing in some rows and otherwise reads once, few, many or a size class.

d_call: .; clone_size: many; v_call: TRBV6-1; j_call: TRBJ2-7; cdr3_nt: TGTGCCAGCAGAAAACTGGGAACTAGCCGATCCAGCTCCTACGAGCAGTACTTC; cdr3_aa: CASRKLGTSRSSSYEQYF
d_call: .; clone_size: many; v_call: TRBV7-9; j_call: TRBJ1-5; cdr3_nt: TGTGCCAGTCATAACGCGAATCAGCCCCAGCATTTT; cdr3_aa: CASHNANQPQHF
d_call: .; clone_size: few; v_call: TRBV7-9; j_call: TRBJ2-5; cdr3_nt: TGTGCCAGCAGCTTAGAGGGCAGACCGTACCAAGAGACCCAGTACTTC; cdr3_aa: CASSLEGRPYQETQYF
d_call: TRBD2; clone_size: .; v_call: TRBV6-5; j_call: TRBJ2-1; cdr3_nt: TGTGCCAGCAGTTACCGGGGGGGACTAGCGCTTGAGCAGTTCTTC; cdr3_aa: CASSYRGGLALEQFF
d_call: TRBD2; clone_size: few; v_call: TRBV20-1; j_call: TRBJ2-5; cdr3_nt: TGCAGTGCCCCGTCGGCTAGCGGCCTCCGGGAGACCCAGTACTTC; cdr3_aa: CSAPSASGLRETQYF
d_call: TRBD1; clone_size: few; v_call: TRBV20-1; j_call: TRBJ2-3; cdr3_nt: TGCAGTGCTCCCGGGACAGGGGGGAGCACAGATACGCAGTATTTT; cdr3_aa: CSAPGTGGSTDTQYF
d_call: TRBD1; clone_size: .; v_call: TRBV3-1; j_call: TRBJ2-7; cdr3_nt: TGTGCCAGCAGCCAAATCGGACAGGGGGCCACCTACGAGCAGTACTTC; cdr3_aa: CASSQIGQGATYEQYF
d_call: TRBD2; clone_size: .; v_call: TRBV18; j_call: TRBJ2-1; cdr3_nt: TGTGCCAGCTCACCCAATACAGCGGGAGCTTACAATGAGCAGTTCTTC; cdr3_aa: CASSPNTAGAYNEQFF
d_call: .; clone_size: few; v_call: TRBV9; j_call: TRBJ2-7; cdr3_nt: TGTGCCAGCAGTCAAGGAGAAGGTAGCTCCTACGAGCAGTACTTC; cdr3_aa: CASSQGEGSSYEQYF
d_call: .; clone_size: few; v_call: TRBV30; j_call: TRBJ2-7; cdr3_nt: TGTGCCTGGACTCCCCCTCGGACAGCGAAAAAGGATTACTCCTACGAGCAGTACTTC; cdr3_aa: CAWTPPRTAKKDYSYEQYF
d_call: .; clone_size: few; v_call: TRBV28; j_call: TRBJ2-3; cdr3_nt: TGTGCCAGCTTAGCAGAGTCTAGCACAGATACGCAGTATTTT; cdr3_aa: CASLAESSTDTQYF
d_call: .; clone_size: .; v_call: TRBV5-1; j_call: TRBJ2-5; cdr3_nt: TGCGCCAGCAGCTTGGGGGGAGTGAGAGAGACCCAGTGCTTC; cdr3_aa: CASSLGGVRETQCF
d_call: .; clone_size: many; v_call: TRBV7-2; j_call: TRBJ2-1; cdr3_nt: TGTGCCAGCAGCCGAGCCGGAGAGCGACTCTACCATGAGCAGTTCTTC; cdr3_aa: CASSRAGERLYHEQFF
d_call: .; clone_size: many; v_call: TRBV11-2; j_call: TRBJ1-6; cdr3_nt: TGTGCCAGCAGCTTCGACAGGTCGAGAAATTCACCCCTCCACTTT; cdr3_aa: CASSFDRSRNSPLHF
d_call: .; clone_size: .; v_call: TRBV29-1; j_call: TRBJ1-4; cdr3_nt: TGCAGCGTTTACAGTAAAGTGTTTTTT; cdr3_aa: CSVYSKVFF
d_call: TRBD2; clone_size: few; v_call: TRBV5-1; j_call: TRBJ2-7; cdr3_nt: TGCGCCAGCAGCTTCGGGACTAGCGGGATCTACGAGCAGTACTTC; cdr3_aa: CASSFGTSGIYEQYF
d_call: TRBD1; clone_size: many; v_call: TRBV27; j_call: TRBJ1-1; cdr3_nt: TGTGCCAGCAGTTTCTTACAGGGGGCAGCTGAAGCTTTCTTT; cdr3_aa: CASSFLQGAAEAFF
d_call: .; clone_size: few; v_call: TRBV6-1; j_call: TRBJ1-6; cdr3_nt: TGTGCCAGCAGAAGACGAAATTCACCCCTCCACTTT; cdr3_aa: CASRRRNSPLHF
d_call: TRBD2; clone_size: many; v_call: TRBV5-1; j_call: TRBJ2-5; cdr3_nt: TGCGCCAGCAGCTTAAGCGGGGGACGACAAGAGACCCAGTACTTC; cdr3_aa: CASSLSGGRQETQYF